The rows below give T cell receptor beta chains drawn from one sample of a study of beta chain features in type 1 diabetes. TCRdb's copy holds only in-frame clones and misses some; the assay was immunoSEQ multiplex PCR. The sample lists roughly 350,000 clones, over 8.5% occurring once. Sequencing was done on a sample of central memory CD4+ T cells from blood. Every receptor here comes from a man under 40 with type 1 diabetes. Each CDR3 is given with its conserved first and last residue. A D gene is named only where the DNA matches it firmly. Only some rows state a clone size, as once, few, many or a class for expanded clones.

J: TRBJ2-2; V: TRBV4-3; length: 17; size: many; D: .; DNA: TGCGCCAGCAGCCAATCCCCTGCGGGGTCGAACACCGGGGAGCTGTTTTTT; CDR3: CASSQSPAGSNTGELFF
J: TRBJ1-2; V: TRBV4-1; length: 15; size: few; D: .; DNA: TGCGCCAGCAGCCCTTGGGCGGGGCCTGACTATGGCTACACCTTC; CDR3: CASSPWAGPDYGYTF
J: TRBJ2-1; V: TRBV18; length: 19; size: .; D: .; DNA: TGTGCCAGCTCACCACTCAGGCCGGGGGCCTCTAGCTCCTACAATGAGCAGTTCTTC; CDR3: CASSPLRPGASSSYNEQFF
J: TRBJ1-2; V: TRBV28; length: 12; size: .; D: .; DNA: TGTGCCAGCAGTTACGGATTATATGGCTACACCTTC; CDR3: CASSYGLYGYTF
J: TRBJ2-1; V: TRBV7-8; length: 15; size: few; D: .; DNA: TGTGCCAGCAGCTTAGGGACTTCTACCTACAATGAGCAGTTCTTC; CDR3: CASSLGTSTYNEQFF
J: TRBJ2-7; V: TRBV30; length: 14; size: .; D: .; DNA: TGTGCCTGGAGTTACGGGACCTACTCCTACGAGCAGTACTTC; CDR3: CAWSYGTYSYEQYF
J: TRBJ1-1; V: TRBV2; length: 14; size: many; D: .; DNA: TGTGCCAGCGTAGCTCTAGGAGGGAACACTGAAGCTTTCTTT; CDR3: CASVALGGNTEAFF
J: TRBJ2-5; V: TRBV18; length: 14; size: .; D: .; DNA: TGTGCCAGCTCACTTCCAACAGCACAAGAGACCCAGTACTTC; CDR3: CASSLPTAQETQYF
J: TRBJ2-1; V: TRBV28; length: 16; size: few; D: .; DNA: TGTGCCAGCAGCCCAAATCAACCCAGCTCCTACAATGAGCAGTTCTTC; CDR3: CASSPNQPSSYNEQFF
J: TRBJ2-1; V: TRBV6-1; length: 13; size: .; D: .; DNA: TGTGCCAGCAGTTATGGATTTAACAATGAGCAGTTCTTC; CDR3: CASSYGFNNEQFF
J: TRBJ2-3; V: TRBV27; length: 13; size: many; D: .; DNA: TGTGCCAGCAGTCCCTATAGCACAGATACGCAGTATTTT; CDR3: CASSPYSTDTQYF
J: TRBJ2-3; V: TRBV7-2; length: 16; size: .; D: TRBD1; DNA: TGTGCCAGCAGCTTTTCCGGGACAGGGCCCACAGATACGCAGTATTTT; CDR3: CASSFSGTGPTDTQYF
J: TRBJ2-7; V: TRBV6-1; length: 12; size: .; D: .; DNA: TGTGCCAGCACCGACGGCTCCTACGAGCAGTACTTC; CDR3: CASTDGSYEQYF
J: TRBJ1-1; V: TRBV2; length: 13; size: many; D: .; DNA: TGTGCCAGCAGTGAACAGGTGAACACTGAAGCTTTCTTT; CDR3: CASSEQVNTEAFF
J: TRBJ2-3; V: TRBV5-4; length: 14; size: many; D: .; DNA: TGTGCCAGCAGCTTGGTTCTAGAAACAGATACGCAGTATTTT; CDR3: CASSLVLETDTQYF
J: TRBJ1-4; V: TRBV28; length: 13; size: many; D: .; DNA: TGTGCCAGCCTGGGCAGGGTATATGAAAAACTGTTTTTT; CDR3: CASLGRVYEKLFF
J: TRBJ1-1; V: TRBV18; length: 16; size: .; D: .; DNA: TGTGCCAGCTCACCCGCGTCCAGGGGTCGGGGCACTGAAGCTTTCTTT; CDR3: CASSPASRGRGTEAFF
J: TRBJ2-3; V: TRBV28; length: 12; size: .; D: .; DNA: TGTGCCAGCAGTCCCCCCGGGGATACGCAGTATTTT; CDR3: CASSPPGDTQYF
J: TRBJ2-3; V: TRBV6-5; length: 15; size: .; D: TRBD2; DNA: TGTGCCAGCAGACTTAGCGGGAGGGCCCCAGATACGCAGTATTTT; CDR3: CASRLSGRAPDTQYF
J: TRBJ1-5; V: TRBV28; length: 15; size: few; D: TRBD1; DNA: TGTGCCAGCAGTGACGGACAGGGGCGCAATCAGCCCCAGCATTTT; CDR3: CASSDGQGRNQPQHF
J: TRBJ2-1; V: TRBV29-1; length: 16; size: many; D: TRBD2; DNA: TGCAGCGTTCCGGCTTCCGGGACTAGCTCCTACAATGAGCAGTTCTTC; CDR3: CSVPASGTSSYNEQFF
J: TRBJ2-7; V: TRBV27; length: 16; size: few; D: TRBD2; DNA: TGTGCCAGCAGTTTCACCATACTAGCGGAGGACTACGAGCAGTACTTC; CDR3: CASSFTILAEDYEQYF
J: TRBJ2-2; V: TRBV7-2; length: 15; size: .; D: TRBD1; DNA: TGTGCCAGCAGGTCAGACAGGGTGAACACCGGGGAGCTGTTTTTT; CDR3: CASRSDRVNTGELFF
J: TRBJ2-5; V: TRBV5-5; length: 14; size: .; D: .; DNA: TGTGCCAGCAGCAGGAGGGGGGTAGGAGAGACCCAGTACTTC; CDR3: CASSRRGVGETQYF
J: TRBJ2-3; V: TRBV11-1; length: 18; size: many; D: TRBD1; DNA: TGTGCCAGCAGCTTAGCGCCGACCACCGGGACAGGCTTTTATACGCAGTATTTT; CDR3: CASSLAPTTGTGFYTQYF
J: TRBJ2-1; V: TRBV7-9; length: 14; size: .; D: TRBD2; DNA: TGTGCCAGCAGCCGGACTAGCGGGAGTTATGAGCAGTTCTTC; CDR3: CASSRTSGSYEQFF
J: TRBJ2-7; V: TRBV6-1; length: 12; size: .; D: .; DNA: TGTGCCAGCAGTGAATCCGGCCACGAGCAGTACTTC; CDR3: CASSESGHEQYF
J: TRBJ1-1; V: TRBV7-2; length: 17; size: .; D: TRBD1; DNA: TGTGCCAGCAGCTTAGGATCAGGGGGAATCTTGAACACTGAAGCTTTCTTT; CDR3: CASSLGSGGILNTEAFF
J: TRBJ2-7; V: TRBV2; length: 15; size: .; D: TRBD1; DNA: TGTGCCAGCAGCGAACGGGACAGGGCGGCCTACGAGCAGTACTTC; CDR3: CASSERDRAAYEQYF
J: TRBJ2-3; V: TRBV5-1; length: 15; size: .; D: TRBD2; DNA: TGCGCCAGCAGCTTGATAGCGGGAGATACAGATACGCAGTATTTT; CDR3: CASSLIAGDTDTQYF
J: TRBJ1-1; V: TRBV5-4; length: 13; size: .; D: .; DNA: TGTGCCAGCAGCGGACAGAGAAACACTGAAGCTTTCTTT; CDR3: CASSGQRNTEAFF
J: TRBJ2-7; V: TRBV2; length: 11; size: many; D: .; DNA: TGTGCCAGTACTCCCAACTACGAGCAGTACTTC; CDR3: CASTPNYEQYF
J: TRBJ1-2; V: TRBV27; length: 13; size: .; D: .; DNA: TGTGCCAGCAGTTTACGAGTTAACTATGGCTACACCTTC; CDR3: CASSLRVNYGYTF
J: TRBJ1-5; V: TRBV6-1; length: 13; size: .; D: .; DNA: TGTGCCAGCAATCAGCAGGTTAATCAGCCCCAGCATTTT; CDR3: CASNQQVNQPQHF
J: TRBJ1-2; V: TRBV19; length: 15; size: few; D: TRBD1; DNA: TGTGCCAGTAGTATTTTACAGGGGATCTCCTATGGCTACACCTTC; CDR3: CASSILQGISYGYTF
J: TRBJ2-7; V: TRBV6-5; length: 13; size: .; D: TRBD2; DNA: TGTGCCAGCAGCCCAGCGGGATTCCACGAGCAGTACTTC; CDR3: CASSPAGFHEQYF
J: TRBJ2-3; V: TRBV7-2; length: 16; size: .; D: .; DNA: TGTGCCAGCACCATACGGGGGAGCCCCCGCACAGATACGCAGTATTTT; CDR3: CASTIRGSPRTDTQYF
J: TRBJ1-2; V: TRBV28; length: 14; size: .; D: .; DNA: TGTGCCAGCAGTTTACCAGGGGCCCACTATGGCTACACCTTC; CDR3: CASSLPGAHYGYTF
J: TRBJ1-2; V: TRBV7-8; length: 14; size: few; D: .; DNA: TGTGCCAGCAGTTCTGGTGCCGACCGCTATGGCTACACCTTC; CDR3: CASSSGADRYGYTF
J: TRBJ1-2; V: TRBV10-3; length: 13; size: .; D: TRBD1; DNA: TGTGCCAGCAAAGGACAGGGTCAGTATGGCTACACCTTC; CDR3: CASKGQGQYGYTF
J: TRBJ1-1; V: TRBV10-3; length: 15; size: few; D: .; DNA: TGTGCCACCAAGAGCGGGATACTTAGGGACACTGAAGCTTTCTTT; CDR3: CATKSGILRDTEAFF
J: TRBJ2-5; V: TRBV29-1; length: 12; size: few; D: .; DNA: TGCAGCGTGGAGTATGTCGGGGAGACCCAGTACTTC; CDR3: CSVEYVGETQYF
J: TRBJ1-2; V: TRBV28; length: 12; size: few; D: .; DNA: TGTGCCAGCAGTCTAGGGGGATATGGCTACACCTTC; CDR3: CASSLGGYGYTF
J: TRBJ2-1; V: TRBV5-1; length: 14; size: few; D: TRBD1; DNA: TGCGCCAGCAGTTTACAGGGGTCAAACAATGAGCAGTTCTTC; CDR3: CASSLQGSNNEQFF
J: TRBJ1-2; V: TRBV5-8; length: 14; size: few; D: TRBD1; DNA: TGTGCCAGCAGCGCACCGGGACAGGGCCATGGCTACACCTTC; CDR3: CASSAPGQGHGYTF
J: TRBJ2-7; V: TRBV30; length: 15; size: .; D: .; DNA: TGTGCCTGGAGCCCTGGGCGTCTTAGCACCTACGAGCAGTACTTC; CDR3: CAWSPGRLSTYEQYF
J: TRBJ2-3; V: TRBV11-2; length: 15; size: many; D: .; DNA: TGTGCCAGCAGCTTTAGCAGCGGAGGCACAGATACGCAGTATTTT; CDR3: CASSFSSGGTDTQYF
J: TRBJ2-1; V: TRBV9; length: 15; size: many; D: .; DNA: TGTGCCAGCAGCGTAGACGCGGTGGTCGAGCATGAGCAGTTCTTC; CDR3: CASSVDAVVEHEQFF
J: TRBJ1-1; V: TRBV7-9; length: 12; size: .; D: .; DNA: TGTGCCAGCAGCTTAGATTCTCCTGAAGCTTTCTTT; CDR3: CASSLDSPEAFF
J: TRBJ2-3; V: TRBV6-1; length: 12; size: few; D: .; DNA: TGTGCCAGCAGTGTAAGGGCAGATACGCAGTATTTT; CDR3: CASSVRADTQYF
J: TRBJ2-5; V: TRBV5-4; length: 14; size: few; D: .; DNA: TGTGCCAGCAGCTTGGGTGGGGTCCAAGAGACCCAGTACTTC; CDR3: CASSLGGVQETQYF
J: TRBJ2-3; V: TRBV10-3; length: 16; size: few; D: .; DNA: TGTGCCATCAGTGGCGGGCTAGCAGGGGTTCTGGATACGCAGTATTTT; CDR3: CAISGGLAGVLDTQYF
J: TRBJ1-2; V: TRBV5-8; length: 16; size: .; D: .; DNA: TGTGCCAGCAGCTTGGATTCCGGCAGGGAGTTTTTGGGCTACACCTTC; CDR3: CASSLDSGREFLGYTF
J: TRBJ2-1; V: TRBV7-2; length: 15; size: few; D: TRBD1; DNA: TGTGCCAGCAGCCCTGGGACAGTTACCTACAATGAGCAGTTCTTC; CDR3: CASSPGTVTYNEQFF
J: TRBJ1-3; V: TRBV7-2; length: 13; size: few; D: .; DNA: TGTGCCAGCAGCTTCCAGGGTTCCAACACCATATATTTT; CDR3: CASSFQGSNTIYF